This TCR beta chain came from a study of Graves' ophthalmopathy and Graves' hyperthyroidism. V gave up 6 bases and J gave up 0 bases, with 17 bases separating them. From germline, CDR1 is DFQATT and CDR2 SNEGSKA (reference sequence). The CDR3 contains 15 residues. The table lists this clonotype with many counts. As yet, its antigen is unknown. For repertoire sequencing, the TCR beta CDR3 regions were amplified from RNA transcripts. HTBI primers were employed in first-round RT-PCR, then a second-round multiplex PCR followed. TCRdb analysed the multiplex PCR reads with MiXCR anew, one entry per CDR3 protein. The repertoire includes over a million distinct CDR3 sequences, less than 45% of them detected once, and over 8.5% sits in the top ten. Study-wide results and caveats: Built on 13 signatures, a model told ophthalmopathy apart from stable hyperthyroidism with 85% to 90% sensitivity and almost 84% specificity.

Other autoimmune diseases, uncontrolled infections, pregnancy and lactation each led to patient exclusion. The source is an adult man with Graves' hyperthyroidism. The rearrangement links TRBV20-1 to TRBJ1-1; D is ambiguous. The sample comprised peripheral blood or thyroid tissue (not recorded which). The CDR3 DNA sequence: TGCAGTGCCAGACCCCGGGGAACGATGAACACTGAAGCTTTCTTT. It is translated as CSARPRGTMNTEAFF.